This T cell receptor beta chain was recovered during a study of human T cells and chemical hapten exposure. Time point described: patch test 2, 6 weeks after DPC sensitization. Treatment noted: therapeutic diphenylcyclopropenone sensitization with weekly scalp DPC. V lost 4 bases to trimming and J lost 7 bases, with 14 bases between them. Looked up from germline, CDR1 is SNHLY and CDR2 is FYNNEI. The CDR3 extends over 15 amino acids. Unique molecular identifiers were attached to individual cDNA molecules within the library. TCRdb reanalysed the RACE reads using MiXCR and keeps one entry per CDR3 protein. The sample records about 82,000 distinct CDR3 sequences, around 6.7% being singletons. There are a few counts of this clonotype.

This chain links TRBV2 with TRBJ1-6; possible D gene TRBD1, 5 bases. The sequence was obtained from a woman in her twenties or thirties with alopecia areata. Some clones in this sample may be carry-over from other donors' samples. Here the sequenced sample was whole blood, taken in connection with sensitization to the hapten diphenylcyclopropenone (DPC). The CDR3, as DNA: TGTGCCAGCAGTGTTGACAGTGCATCCAATTCACCCCTCCACTTT. Encoded protein: CASSVDSASNSPLHF.